These 27 T cell receptor beta chains were sequenced from one sample in a study of blood T cells in healthy people across ages. Through a sample-barcoded 5' primer and a J-beta primer mix, a second PCR was run for roughly 6 to 12 cycles. TCRdb reprocessed the 5' RACE reads with MiXCR, giving one entry per CDR3 protein. The sample lists approximately 800,000 distinct CDR3 sequences, 25% to 30% occurring once. These records were also assigned to another study, of T cells of mothers and their children.

Sequences were obtained from blood. The origin of the receptors is a boy younger than 18 in good health.

The V call is TRBV19, the J call TRBJ2-5, with TRBD1 matching 7 bases. This CDR3 is built from 15 residues. With V trimmed by 5 bases and J by 1 base, 7 bases remained unmatched. From germline, CDR1 is LNHDA and CDR2 SQIVND (reference sequence). The CDR3 reads CASSPQGQSQETQYF. The CDR3 nucleotides are TGTGCCAGTAGTCCTCAGGGACAGTCCCAAGAGACCCAGTACTTC. The full variable domain, in which reference TRBV19 and TRBJ2-5 provide the parts outside the CDR3, is DGGITQSPKYLFRKEGQNVTLSCEQNLNHDAMYWYRQDPGQGLRLIYYSQIVNDFQKGDIAEGYSVSREKKESFPLTVTSAQKNPTAFYLCASSPQGQSQETQYFGPGTRLLVL.

This clonotype was recorded a few times. The genes are TRBV9 and TRBJ2-5; D is undetermined. The DNA matches TRBJ2-1 better at its end, which makes the J call doubtful. Germline values: CDR1 SGDLS, CDR2 YYNGEE. This CDR3 has 13 amino acids. The CDR3 protein is CASSADGPNEQFF. The CDR3, as DNA: TGTGCCAGCAGCGCGGACGGCCCCAATGAGCAGTTCTTC.

This clonotype was recorded only once. The chain has TRBV9 and TRBJ1-6, with D possibly being TRBD1 (5 bases). Looked up from germline, CDR1 is SGDLS and CDR2 is YYNGEE. The CDR3 length is 16 residues. Trimming pared 0 bases from V and 0 bases from J, leaving 7 bases between. For the CDR3, the DNA is TGTGCCAGCAGCGTAGATACAGGCTCCTATAATTCACCCCTCCACTTT. It specifies CASSVDTGSYNSPLHF.

There are many counts of this clonotype. V and J are TRBV10-3 and TRBJ1-4; perhaps TRBD1 as D (6 bases). V lost 0 bases and J lost 6, with 17 bases in between. The CDR3 has 17 amino acids. Per germline, CDR1 ENHRY and CDR2 SYGVKD. CDR3: CAISESMGAKGDEKLFF. The CDR3 DNA reads as TGTGCCATCAGTGAGTCGATGGGGGCCAAAGGAGATGAAAAACTGTTTTTT.

The chain uses TRBV10-3 and TRBJ2-2; D is perhaps TRBD1 (6 bases). This CDR3 comprises 15 residues. In germline, CDR1 is ENHRY, CDR2 SYGVKD. V was clipped by 6 bases and J by 5 bases, with 16 bases between them. The DNA for the CDR3 is TGTGCCATCAGGAGGGGGACCTCAGGGACCGGGGAGCTGTTTTTT. This codes for CAIRRGTSGTGELFF.

Remarks on this clonotype: One end of the junction fails to match germline, which may point to a read error. The chain links TRBV11-2 to TRBJ2-3; TRBD2 agrees at 14 bases. From germline, CDR1 is SGHAT and CDR2 FQNNGV. This CDR3 has 19 residues. The CDR3 DNA reads TGTGCCAGCAGCGCCGGGACTAGCGGGGGCCCCACTCGCACAGATACGCAGTGTTTT. As protein: CASSAGTSGGPTRTDTQCF.

This clonotype was counted between two and nine times. This chain uses TRBV15 with TRBJ1-5; no clear D. The CDR3 has 15 residues. The germline V gene has CDR1 LNHNV and CDR2 YYDKDF (reference sequence). Trimming removed 1 base from V and 3 bases from J, with 10 bases in between. CDR3 nucleotides: TGTGCCACCAGCAGAGCTGCTGAAGACAATCAGCCCCAGCATTTT. Residues: CATSRAAEDNQPQHF.

The genes are TRBV3-1 and TRBJ2-1, with D possibly being TRBD2 (5 bases). Germline V gene sequence: CDR1 LGHDT, CDR2 YNNKEL (reference sequence). The CDR3 sequence is 12 residues long. The germline V and J ends were trimmed by 7 bases and 10 bases, with 14 bases remaining between them. CDR3: CASTNSRGEQFF. The CDR3 coding sequence is TGTGCCAGCACAAATTCACGGGGAGAGCAGTTCTTC.

This clonotype has ten or more counts. The V gene is TRBV7-9, the J gene TRBJ2-5, with D unresolved. This CDR3 spans 13 amino acids. V was trimmed by 7 bases and J by 3 bases, leaving 12 bases between them. Per germline, CDR1 SEHNR and CDR2 FQNEAQ (reference sequence). CDR3 region: CASNPPPKETQYF. The CDR3 DNA follows: TGTGCCAGCAACCCACCGCCCAAAGAGACCCAGTACTTC.

V gene TRBV20-1 combines with J gene TRBJ2-7; D possibly corresponds to TRBD2 (5 bases). V was shortened by 5 bases and J by 3 bases, with 8 bases between the two germline ends. The CDR3 totals 11 residues. CDR1 is DFQATT and CDR2 is SNEGSKA in the germline V gene (reference sequence). The DNA of the CDR3 is TGCAGTGCTCGGGGATACTACGAGCAGTACTTC. Encoded protein: CSARGYYEQYF.

The chain couples TRBV28 to TRBJ2-5, with 14 bases that match TRBD2. V was clipped by 3 bases and J by 5 bases; unmatched bases: 11. Germline-derived CDR1 and CDR2 are MDHEN and SYDVKM. The CDR3 runs 18 residues. CDR3 sequence reads: CASSFTGTSGSTRETQYF. The CDR3 nucleotides read TGTGCCAGCAGTTTCACCGGGACTAGCGGGAGTACGCGTGAGACCCAGTACTTC.

This chain joins TRBV20-1 and TRBJ2-5, with TRBD1 identical over 7 bases. TRBJ2-7 matches the DNA end more closely, so the J call is doubtful. Germline CDR1 reads DFQATT; CDR2 reads SNEGSKA (reference sequence). CDR3 size: 12 residues. CDR3: CSAGRQGNEQYF. CDR3 coding DNA: TGCAGTGCTGGACGACAGGGTAACGAGCAGTACTTC.

Concerning this clonotype itself: As the CDR3 is not closed by the conserved phenylalanine or tryptophan, this likely results from a read error. The gene calls are TRBV5-1 and TRBJ2-6, with no clear D. CDR1 is SGHRS, CDR2 YFSETQ, per germline. Deletions cut 0 bases from V and 0 bases from J, with 7 bases between. CDR3 length: 16 residues. The CDR3 DNA reads as TGCGCCAGCAGCTTGGCACGGAACTCTGGGGCCAACGTCCTGACTTAC. Translated: CASSLARNSGANVLTY.

The chain couples TRBV11-2 to TRBJ2-1; 11 nucleotides line up with TRBD1. CDR1 and CDR2 (germline): SGHAT, FQNNGV. CDR3 length: 15 amino acids. V was clipped by 1 base and J by 8 bases; unmatched bases: 4. The CDR3 DNA reads as TGTGCCAGCAGCTTAGTAGGGACAGGGGGATATGAGCAGTTCTTC. Its translation is CASSLVGTGGYEQFF.

The chain has TRBV12-3 or TRBV12-4 and TRBJ2-7; perhaps TRBD1 as D (6 bases). The CDR3 has 14 amino acids. The V end was cut by 3 bases, the J end by 3 bases, with 12 bases between. CDR3 DNA sequence: TGTGCCAGCAGTTTTGGGTTACAGGGCTACGAGCAGTACTTC. This encodes CASSFGLQGYEQYF.

In its sample, this clonotype was seen a few times. The chain uses TRBV6-6 and TRBJ2-7, with 8 bases fitting TRBD1. With V trimmed by 7 bases and J by 0 bases, 8 bases remained unmatched. Germline V gene data show CDR1 as MNHNY and CDR2 as SVGAGI (reference sequence). There are 15 residues in the CDR3. CDR3 nucleotide sequence: TGTGCCAGCACTCCCACAGGGGGGAGCTCCTACGAGCAGTACTTC. It specifies CASTPTGGSSYEQYF.

This clonotype was counted only a few times. This chain's CDR3 is CASSLVARQGNTEAFF. The DNA for the CDR3 is TGTGCCAGCAGCTTGGTCGCTAGGCAGGGGAACACTGAAGCTTTCTTT. The chain uses TRBV5-5 and TRBJ1-1, with D perhaps matching TRBD1 (5 bases). The CDR3 spans 16 residues. The V end was cut by 0 bases, the J end by 1 base, with 13 bases between. The germline V gene encodes CDR1 SGHKS and CDR2 YYEKEE (reference sequence).

The chain combines TRBV4-1 with TRBJ2-1, with D perhaps given as TRBD1 or TRBD2 (6 bases each). The germline V and J ends were trimmed by 1 base and 8 bases, with 15 bases remaining between them. The germline CDR1 and CDR2 sequences are MGHRA and YSYEKL. The CDR3 extends over 15 amino acids. The CDR3 nucleotides are TGCGCCAGCAGCCAAGGGCACGGGGGCAACGATGAGCAGTTCTTC. Protein product: CASSQGHGGNDEQFF.

On this clonotype itself: This likely comes from a read error, as the CDR3 has no conserved phenylalanine or tryptophan at its end. This chain links TRBV2 with TRBJ2-5; 7 positions match TRBD1. The DNA end lines up better with TRBJ2-7; the J call may be wrong. Germline V gene lookup returns CDR1 SNHLY and CDR2 FYNNEI. There are 14 residues in the CDR3. In nucleotides, the CDR3 is TGTGCCAGCAGACCCCAGGGGGTTATCTACGAGCAGTACCTC. Protein: CASRPQGVIYEQYL.

The table lists this clonotype with a few counts. The genes are TRBV12-3 or TRBV12-4 and TRBJ2-2; unclear D gene. The V end lost 2 bases, the J end lost 1 base, and 11 bases lay between the germline ends. The CDR3 has 16 residues. The CDR3 DNA is TGTGCCAGCAGTTTAATGACGAGGCGGAACACCGGGGAGCTGTTTTTT. Translated: CASSLMTRRNTGELFF.

In this sample, this clonotype turned up many times. J is TRBJ1-5 and V is TRBV2; D unclear. CDR1 and CDR2 from the germline V gene are SNHLY and FYNNEI. Trimming shortened V by 4 bases and J by 0 bases, and 4 bases separated the two germline ends. The CDR3 spans 13 residues. In DNA form, the CDR3 reads TGTGCCAGCAGTGTCGGTAGCAATCAGCCCCAGCATTTT. This gives the protein CASSVGSNQPQHF.

This clonotype was picked up a small number of times. This chain joins TRBV20-1 and TRBJ2-1; D remains unclear. The V end was cut by 6 bases, the J end by 0 bases, with 12 bases between. The CDR3 runs 14 residues. CDR1 and CDR2 from the germline V gene are DFQATT and SNEGSKA (reference sequence). CDR3 region: CSAPPRSSYNEQFF. DNA of the CDR3: TGCAGTGCCCCACCACGAAGCTCCTACAATGAGCAGTTCTTC.

The rearrangement uses TRBV29-1 and TRBJ2-7, with 7 nucleotides matching TRBD2. The CDR3 length is 13 residues. J gave up 3 bases and V 6 bases, and 8 bases lay outside the gene matches. Per germline, CDR1 SQVTM and CDR2 ANQGSEA. CDR3 sequence reads: CSVGLVGNYEQYF. In DNA form, the CDR3 reads TGCAGCGTCGGACTAGTGGGGAACTACGAGCAGTACTTC.

The rearrangement uses TRBV21-1 and TRBJ2-3; TRBD1 is the table's D call, not checked against the DNA. TRBV21-1 is reported as a pseudogene. There are 15 residues in the CDR3. DNA of the CDR3: TGTGCCAGCAGCATGAAGAAGTCAGGGACAGATACGCAGTATTTT. It yields the protein CASSMKKSGTDTQYF.

This clonotype appeared a few times. The rearrangement uses TRBV2 and TRBJ2-5; the D is unclear. This CDR3 is built from 16 residues. Germline CDR1 reads SNHLY; CDR2 reads FYNNEI. The V gene lost 10 bases and the J gene lost 5 bases, with 26 bases spanning the gap. The CDR3 DNA is TGTGCCACCGCCCAGAGGCTTGTCATCTCAGCGGAGACCCAGTACTTC. Translation: CATAQRLVISAETQYF.

The V and J genes are TRBV20-1 and TRBJ1-4, with D perhaps TRBD1 (5 bases). V lost 1 base to trimming and J lost 4 bases, with 13 bases between them. The germline V gene encodes CDR1 DFQATT and CDR2 SNEGSKA (reference sequence). This CDR3 is 15 amino acids long. The CDR3: CSARVPGRGNEKLFF. The CDR3 DNA sequence: TGCAGTGCTAGAGTCCCAGGGCGGGGTAATGAAAAACTGTTTTTT.

The gene calls are TRBV2 and TRBJ2-3; no reliable D call. Trimming left V 7 bases short and J 3 bases short, with 11 bases between. Per the germline V gene, CDR1 is SNHLY and CDR2 is FYNNEI. The CDR3 runs to 13 residues. CDR3 loop: CASNTLRTDTQYF. The DNA for the CDR3 is TGTGCCAGCAACACCCTTCGGACAGATACGCAGTATTTT.